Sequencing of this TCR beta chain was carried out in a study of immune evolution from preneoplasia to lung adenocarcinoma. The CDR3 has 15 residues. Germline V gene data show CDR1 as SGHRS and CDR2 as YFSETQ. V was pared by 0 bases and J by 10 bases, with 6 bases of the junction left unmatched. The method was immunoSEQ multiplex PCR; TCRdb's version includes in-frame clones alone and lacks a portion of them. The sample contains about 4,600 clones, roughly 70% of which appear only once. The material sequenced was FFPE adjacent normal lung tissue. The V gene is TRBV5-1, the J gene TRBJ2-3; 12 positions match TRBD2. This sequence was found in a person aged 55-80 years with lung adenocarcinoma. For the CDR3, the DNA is TGCGCCAGCAGCTTGGCCGCTAGCGGGAGGGTTGCGCAGTATTTT. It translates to CASSLAASGRVAQYF.